This record covers a single TCR beta chain. Its antigen is unknown. The method was immunoSEQ multiplex PCR; TCRdb's version includes in-frame clones alone and lacks a portion of them. This sample carries 150,000 to 200,000 clones, around nine tenths of them seen once, and the ten largest clones take around 2.7%. The data were taken from a study of cytotoxic CD8 clonotypes in ibrutinib-treated CLL. Turning to the study itself: Among the patients, about a dozen presented as relapsed/refractory and approximately 14 as treatment-naive; around 18 showed unmutated IGHV. Regarding the study as a whole: Timing of sampling differed between sustained-remission and progressing patients.

Germline V gives CDR1 SGHTA, CDR2 FQGNSA. This CDR3 has 16 amino acids. The V end was cut by 1 base, the J end by 2 bases, with 12 bases between. The rearrangement links TRBV7-2 to TRBJ1-3, with a possible D match to TRBD1 (5 bases). Specimen: PBMCs, collected at disease progression, from a patient treated with ibrutinib. The receptor was isolated from a human donor with chronic lymphocytic leukemia. The CDR3 spells CASSLGSGSAGNTIYF. DNA of the CDR3: TGTGCCAGCAGCTTAGGATCAGGGAGCGCTGGAAACACCATATATTTT.